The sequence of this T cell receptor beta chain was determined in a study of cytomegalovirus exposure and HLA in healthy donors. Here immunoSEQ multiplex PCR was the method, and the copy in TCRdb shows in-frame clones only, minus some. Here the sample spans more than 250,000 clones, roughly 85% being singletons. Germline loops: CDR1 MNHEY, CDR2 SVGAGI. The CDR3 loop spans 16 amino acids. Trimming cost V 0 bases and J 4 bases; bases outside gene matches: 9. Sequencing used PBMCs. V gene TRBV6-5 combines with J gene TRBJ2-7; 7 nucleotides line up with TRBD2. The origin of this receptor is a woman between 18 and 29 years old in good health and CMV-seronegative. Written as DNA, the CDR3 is TGTGCCAGCAGTTACTCGGCCGGACTAGTTTATTACGAGCAGTACTTC. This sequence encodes CASSYSAGLVYYEQYF.